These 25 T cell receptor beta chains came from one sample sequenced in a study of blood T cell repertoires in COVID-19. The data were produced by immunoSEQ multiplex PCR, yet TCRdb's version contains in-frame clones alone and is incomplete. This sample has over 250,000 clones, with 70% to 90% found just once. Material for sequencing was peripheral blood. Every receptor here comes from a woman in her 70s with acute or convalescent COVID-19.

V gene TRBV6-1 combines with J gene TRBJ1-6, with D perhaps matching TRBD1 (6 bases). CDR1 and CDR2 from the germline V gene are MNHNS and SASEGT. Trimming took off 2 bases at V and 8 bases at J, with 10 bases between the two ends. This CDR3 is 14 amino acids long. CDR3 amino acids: CASSETGRYSPLHF. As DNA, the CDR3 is TGTGCCAGCAGTGAAACAGGGCGGTATTCACCCCTCCACTTT.

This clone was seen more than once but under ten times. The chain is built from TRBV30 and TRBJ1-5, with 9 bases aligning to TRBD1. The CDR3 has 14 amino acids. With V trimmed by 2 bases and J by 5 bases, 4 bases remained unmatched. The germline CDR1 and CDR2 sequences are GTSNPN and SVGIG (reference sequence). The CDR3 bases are TGTGCCTGGAGTCCCTGGGACAGGGATCAGCCCCAGCATTTT. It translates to CAWSPWDRDQPQHF.

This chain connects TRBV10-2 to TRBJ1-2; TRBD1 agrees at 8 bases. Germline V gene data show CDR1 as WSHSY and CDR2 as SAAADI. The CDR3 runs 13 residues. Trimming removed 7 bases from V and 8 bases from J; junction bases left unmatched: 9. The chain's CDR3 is CASTPTGEGGYTF. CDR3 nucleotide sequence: TGCGCCAGCACCCCGACAGGGGAAGGAGGCTACACCTTC.

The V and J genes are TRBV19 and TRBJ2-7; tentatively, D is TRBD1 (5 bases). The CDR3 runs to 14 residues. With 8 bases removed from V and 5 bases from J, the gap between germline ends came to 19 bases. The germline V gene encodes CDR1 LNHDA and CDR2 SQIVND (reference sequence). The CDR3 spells CASWAGREFDEQYF. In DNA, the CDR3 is TGTGCCAGTTGGGCAGGCAGGGAATTTGACGAGCAGTACTTC.

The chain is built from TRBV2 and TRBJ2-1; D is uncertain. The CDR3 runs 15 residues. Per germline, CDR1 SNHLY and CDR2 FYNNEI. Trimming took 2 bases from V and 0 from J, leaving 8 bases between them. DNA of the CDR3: TGTGCCAGCAGTGAAAAAAGGAGCTCCTACAATGAGCAGTTCTTC. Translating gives CASSEKRSSYNEQFF.

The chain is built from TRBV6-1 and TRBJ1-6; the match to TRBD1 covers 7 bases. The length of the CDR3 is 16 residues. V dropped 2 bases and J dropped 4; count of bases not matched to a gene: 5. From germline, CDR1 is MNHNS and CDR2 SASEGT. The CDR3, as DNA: TGTGCCAGCAGTGAAAGTGGGACAGCTTATAATTCACCCCTCCACTTT. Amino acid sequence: CASSESGTAYNSPLHF.

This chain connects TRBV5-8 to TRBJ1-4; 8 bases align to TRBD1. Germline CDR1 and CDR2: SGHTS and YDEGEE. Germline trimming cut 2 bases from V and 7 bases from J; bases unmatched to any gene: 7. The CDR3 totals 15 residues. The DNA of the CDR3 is TGTGCCAGCAGCTTCCGACAGGGGAAAACTGAAAAACTGTTTTTT. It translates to CASSFRQGKTEKLFF.

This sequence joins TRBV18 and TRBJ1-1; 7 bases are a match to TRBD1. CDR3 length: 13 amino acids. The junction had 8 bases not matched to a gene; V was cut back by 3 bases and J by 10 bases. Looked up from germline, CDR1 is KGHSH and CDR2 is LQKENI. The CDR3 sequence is CASSPNRGDVAFF. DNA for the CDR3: TGTGCCAGCTCACCTAACAGGGGAGATGTAGCTTTCTTT. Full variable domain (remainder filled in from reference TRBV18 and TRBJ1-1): NAGVMQNPRHLVRRRGQEARLRCSPMKGHSHVYWYRQLPEEGLKFMVYLQKENIIDESGMPKERFSAEFPKEGPSILRIQQVVRGDSAAYFCASSPNRGDVAFFGQGTRLTVV.

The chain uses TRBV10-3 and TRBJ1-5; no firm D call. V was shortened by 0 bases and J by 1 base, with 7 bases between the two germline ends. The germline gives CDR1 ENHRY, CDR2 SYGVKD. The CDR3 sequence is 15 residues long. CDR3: CAISESQASNQPQHF. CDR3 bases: TGTGCCATCAGTGAGTCCCAGGCCAGCAATCAGCCCCAGCATTTT.

The CDR3 bases are TGTGCCAGCAGCCCAGACAGTAGCAATCAGCCCCAGCATTTT. Protein product: CASSPDSSNQPQHF. The chain has TRBV2 and TRBJ1-5, with a weak D call TRBD1 (5 bases). Germline lookup yields CDR1 SNHLY and CDR2 FYNNEI. Trimming pared 6 bases from V and 0 bases from J, leaving 9 bases between. The CDR3 is 14 residues long. Filled out from reference TRBV2 and TRBJ1-5, the complete variable domain reads EPEVTQTPSHQVTQMGQEVILRCVPISNHLYFYWYRQILGQKVEFLVSFYNNEISEKSEIFDDQFSVERPDGSNFTLKIRSTKLEDSAMYFCASSPDSSNQPQHFGDGTRLSIL.

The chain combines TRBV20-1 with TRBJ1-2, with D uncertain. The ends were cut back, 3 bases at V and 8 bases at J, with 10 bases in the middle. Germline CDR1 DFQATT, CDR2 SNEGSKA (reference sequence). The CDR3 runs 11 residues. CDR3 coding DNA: TGCAGTGCTAGTGGACGGGGAGGCTACACCTTC. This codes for CSASGRGGYTF.

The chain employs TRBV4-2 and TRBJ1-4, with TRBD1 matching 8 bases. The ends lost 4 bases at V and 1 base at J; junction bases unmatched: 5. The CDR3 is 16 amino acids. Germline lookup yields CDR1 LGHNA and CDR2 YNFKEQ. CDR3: CASSLYGQGTNEKLFF. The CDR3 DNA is TGTGCCAGCAGCCTTTATGGACAGGGAACTAATGAAAAACTGTTTTTT.

The CDR3 DNA follows: TGTGCCAGCAGAGTCCGCGGCACGGACTATGGCTACACCTTC. This encodes CASRVRGTDYGYTF. The chain couples TRBV2 to TRBJ1-2; no definite D call. This CDR3 has 14 amino acids. Germline V lookup: CDR1 SNHLY, CDR2 FYNNEI. Trimming removed 6 bases at V and 3 bases at J, with 14 bases between.

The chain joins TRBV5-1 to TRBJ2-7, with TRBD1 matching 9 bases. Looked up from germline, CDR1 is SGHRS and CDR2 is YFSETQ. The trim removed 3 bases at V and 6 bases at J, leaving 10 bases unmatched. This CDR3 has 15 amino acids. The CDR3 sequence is CASSSPETGGSEQYF. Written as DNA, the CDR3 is TGCGCCAGCAGCTCACCCGAGACAGGGGGATCCGAGCAGTACTTC.

CDR3 sequence: CASSFGQGYEQYF. CDR3 in DNA: TGTGCCAGCAGTTTTGGACAGGGGTACGAGCAGTACTTC. The V call is TRBV12-3 or TRBV12-4, the J call TRBJ2-7; TRBD1 aligns across 9 bases. Trimming cost V 3 bases and J 4 bases; bases outside gene matches: 1. This CDR3 comprises 13 residues.

CDR3 protein: CASSTTRGVEQFF. Written as DNA, the CDR3 is TGTGCCAGCAGCACTACCAGGGGTGTTGAGCAGTTCTTC. The V gene is TRBV5-6, the J gene TRBJ2-1; D perhaps matches TRBD1 (6 bases). Between the trimmed V and J ends, which lost 4 bases and 9 bases, there was a span of 14 bases. CDR1 is SGHDT, CDR2 YYEEEE, per germline. The length of the CDR3 is 13 residues.

CDR3: CASPTGRPSSGANVLTF. CDR3 sequence (DNA): TGTGCCAGCCCAACAGGGAGACCATCCTCTGGGGCCAACGTCCTGACTTTC. This chain uses TRBV7-9 with TRBJ2-6, with a tentative D call TRBD1 (6 bases). Per the germline V gene, CDR1 is SEHNR and CDR2 is FQNEAQ (reference sequence). The CDR3 spans 17 residues. Trimming took off 8 bases at V and 0 bases at J, with 17 bases between the two ends.

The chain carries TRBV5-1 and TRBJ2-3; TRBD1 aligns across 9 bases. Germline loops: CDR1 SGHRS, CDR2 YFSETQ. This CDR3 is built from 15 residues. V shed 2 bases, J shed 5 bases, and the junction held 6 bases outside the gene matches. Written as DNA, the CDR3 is TGCGCCAGCAGCTTTCGGACAGGGGCGGGAGATACGCAGTATTTT. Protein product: CASSFRTGAGDTQYF.

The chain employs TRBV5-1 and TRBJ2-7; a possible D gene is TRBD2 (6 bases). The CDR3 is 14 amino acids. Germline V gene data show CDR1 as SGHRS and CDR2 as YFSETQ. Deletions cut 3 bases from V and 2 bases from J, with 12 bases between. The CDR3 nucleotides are TGCGCCAGCAGCTCACAGACGGGAGCCTACGAGCAGTACTTC. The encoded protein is CASSSQTGAYEQYF.

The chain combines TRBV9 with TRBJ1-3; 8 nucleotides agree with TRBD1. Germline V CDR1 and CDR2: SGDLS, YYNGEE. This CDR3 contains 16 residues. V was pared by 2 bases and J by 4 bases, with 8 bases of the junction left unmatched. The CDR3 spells CASSVLQGEYGNTIYF. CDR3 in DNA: TGTGCCAGCAGCGTCCTACAGGGGGAATACGGAAACACCATATATTTT.

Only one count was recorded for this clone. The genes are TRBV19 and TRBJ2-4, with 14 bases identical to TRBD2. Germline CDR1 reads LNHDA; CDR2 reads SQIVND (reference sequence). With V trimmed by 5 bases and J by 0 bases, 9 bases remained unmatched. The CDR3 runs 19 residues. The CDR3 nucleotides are TGTGCCAGTAGTTGGGGACTAGCGGGGGCTAAAAGAGCCAAAAACATTCAGTACTTC. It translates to CASSWGLAGAKRAKNIQYF.

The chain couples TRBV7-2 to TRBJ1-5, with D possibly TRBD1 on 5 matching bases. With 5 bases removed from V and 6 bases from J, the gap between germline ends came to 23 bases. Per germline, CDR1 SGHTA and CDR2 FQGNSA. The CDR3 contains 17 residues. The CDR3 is CASSQRRAGSGAQPQHF. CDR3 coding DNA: TGTGCCAGCAGCCAGAGGAGGGCAGGGTCGGGTGCTCAGCCCCAGCATTTT.

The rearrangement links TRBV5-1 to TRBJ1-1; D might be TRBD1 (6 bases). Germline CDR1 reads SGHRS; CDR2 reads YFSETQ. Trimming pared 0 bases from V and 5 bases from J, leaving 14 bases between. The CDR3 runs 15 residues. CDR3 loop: CASSLEAGEGTEAFF. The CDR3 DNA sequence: TGCGCCAGCAGCTTGGAGGCAGGGGAGGGGACTGAAGCTTTCTTT.

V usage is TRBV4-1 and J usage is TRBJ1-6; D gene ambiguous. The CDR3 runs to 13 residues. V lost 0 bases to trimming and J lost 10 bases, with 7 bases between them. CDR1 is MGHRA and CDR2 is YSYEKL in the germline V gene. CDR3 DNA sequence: TGCGCCAGCAGCCAAGATCGAAGCTCACCCCTCCACTTT. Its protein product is CASSQDRSSPLHF.

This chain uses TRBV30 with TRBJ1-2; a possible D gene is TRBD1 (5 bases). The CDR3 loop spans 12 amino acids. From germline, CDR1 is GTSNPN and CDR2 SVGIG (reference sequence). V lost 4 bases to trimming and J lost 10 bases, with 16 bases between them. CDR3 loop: CAWMAGYRDYTF. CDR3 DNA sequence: TGTGCCTGGATGGCAGGGTACAGAGACTACACCTTC.